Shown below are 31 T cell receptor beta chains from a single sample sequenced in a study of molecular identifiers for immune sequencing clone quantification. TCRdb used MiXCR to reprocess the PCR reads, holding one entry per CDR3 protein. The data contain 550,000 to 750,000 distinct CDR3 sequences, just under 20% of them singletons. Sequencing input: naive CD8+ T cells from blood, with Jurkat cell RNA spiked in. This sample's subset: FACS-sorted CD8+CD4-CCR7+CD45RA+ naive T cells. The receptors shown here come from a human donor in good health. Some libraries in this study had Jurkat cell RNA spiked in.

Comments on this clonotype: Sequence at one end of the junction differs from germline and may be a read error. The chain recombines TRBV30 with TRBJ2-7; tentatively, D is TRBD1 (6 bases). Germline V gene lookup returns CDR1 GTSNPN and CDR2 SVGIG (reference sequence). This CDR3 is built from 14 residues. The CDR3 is CAWSFLQGPYEPYF. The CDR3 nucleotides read TGTGCCTGGAGTTTCCTACAGGGACCCTACGAGCCGTACTTC.

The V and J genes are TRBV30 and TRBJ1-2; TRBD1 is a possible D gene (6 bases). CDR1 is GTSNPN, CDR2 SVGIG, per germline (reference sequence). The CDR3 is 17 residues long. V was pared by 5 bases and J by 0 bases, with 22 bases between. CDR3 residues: CAWDTGTKSFSNYGYTF. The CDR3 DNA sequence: TGTGCCTGGGATACCGGGACAAAAAGTTTTTCTAACTATGGCTACACCTTC.

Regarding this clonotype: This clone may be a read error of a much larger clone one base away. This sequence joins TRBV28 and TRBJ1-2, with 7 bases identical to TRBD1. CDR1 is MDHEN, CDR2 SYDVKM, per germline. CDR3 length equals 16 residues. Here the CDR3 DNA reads TGTGCCGGCAGTAACCAGTTAGGGACAGTAGTCTATGGCTACACCTTC. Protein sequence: CAGSNQLGTVVYGYTF.

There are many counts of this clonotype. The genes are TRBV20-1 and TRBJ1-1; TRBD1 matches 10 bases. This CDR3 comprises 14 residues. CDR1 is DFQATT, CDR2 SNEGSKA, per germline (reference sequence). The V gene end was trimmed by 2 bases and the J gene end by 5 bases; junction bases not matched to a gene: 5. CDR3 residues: CSARRTGGGTEAFF. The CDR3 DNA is TGCAGTGCTAGAAGGACAGGGGGTGGTACTGAAGCTTTCTTT.

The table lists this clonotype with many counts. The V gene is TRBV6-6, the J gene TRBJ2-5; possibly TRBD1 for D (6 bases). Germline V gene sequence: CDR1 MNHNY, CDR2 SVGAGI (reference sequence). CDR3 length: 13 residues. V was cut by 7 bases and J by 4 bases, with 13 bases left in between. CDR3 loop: CASNPNRVETQYF. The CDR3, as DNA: TGTGCCAGCAACCCTAACAGGGTAGAGACCCAGTACTTC.

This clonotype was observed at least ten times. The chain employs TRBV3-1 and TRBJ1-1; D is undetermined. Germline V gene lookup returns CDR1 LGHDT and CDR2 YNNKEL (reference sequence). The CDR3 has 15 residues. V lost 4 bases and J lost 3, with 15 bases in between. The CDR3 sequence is CASSLSAWSDTEAFF. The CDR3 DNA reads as TGTGCCAGCAGCCTAAGTGCCTGGTCGGACACTGAAGCTTTCTTT.

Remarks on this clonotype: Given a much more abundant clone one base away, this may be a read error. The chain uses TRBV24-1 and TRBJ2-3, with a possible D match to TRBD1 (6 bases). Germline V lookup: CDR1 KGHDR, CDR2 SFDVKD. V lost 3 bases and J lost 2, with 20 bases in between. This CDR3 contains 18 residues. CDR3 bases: TGTGCCACCAGTGATGGACAGATGGCGCCCCTCCCCACAGATACGCAGTATTTT. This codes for CATSDGQMAPLPTDTQYF.

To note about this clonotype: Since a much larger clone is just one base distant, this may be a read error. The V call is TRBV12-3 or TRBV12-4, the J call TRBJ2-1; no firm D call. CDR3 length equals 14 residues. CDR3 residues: CVSSLLKGLDEQFF. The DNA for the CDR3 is TGTGTCAGCAGTTTATTAAAGGGTCTGGATGAGCAGTTCTTC.

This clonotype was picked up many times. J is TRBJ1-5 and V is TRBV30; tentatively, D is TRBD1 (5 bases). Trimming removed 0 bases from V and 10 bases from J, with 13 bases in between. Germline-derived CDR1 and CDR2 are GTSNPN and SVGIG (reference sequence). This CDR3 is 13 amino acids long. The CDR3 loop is CAWSVLGAGPQHF. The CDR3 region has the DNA TGTGCCTGGAGTGTACTTGGGGCAGGACCCCAGCATTTT.

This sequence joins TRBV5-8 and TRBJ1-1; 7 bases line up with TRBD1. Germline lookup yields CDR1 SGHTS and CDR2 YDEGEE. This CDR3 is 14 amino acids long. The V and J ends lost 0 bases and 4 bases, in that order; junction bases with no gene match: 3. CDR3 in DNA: TGTGCCAGCAGCTTGGAACAGGGGAGCACTGAAGCTTTCTTT. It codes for CASSLEQGSTEAFF.

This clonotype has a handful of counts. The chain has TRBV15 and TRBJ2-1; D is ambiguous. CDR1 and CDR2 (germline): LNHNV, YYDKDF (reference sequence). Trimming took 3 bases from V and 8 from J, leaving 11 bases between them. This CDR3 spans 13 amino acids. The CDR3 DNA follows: TGTGCCACCAGCAGCAGAACCGAACATGAGCAGTTCTTC. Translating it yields CATSSRTEHEQFF.

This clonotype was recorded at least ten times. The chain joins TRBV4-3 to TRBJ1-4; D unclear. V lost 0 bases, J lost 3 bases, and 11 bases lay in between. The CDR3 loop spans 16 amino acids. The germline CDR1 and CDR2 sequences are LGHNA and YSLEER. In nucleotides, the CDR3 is TGCGCCAGCAGCCAAGATGGGGTTATGGCTAATGAAAAACTGTTTTTT. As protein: CASSQDGVMANEKLFF.

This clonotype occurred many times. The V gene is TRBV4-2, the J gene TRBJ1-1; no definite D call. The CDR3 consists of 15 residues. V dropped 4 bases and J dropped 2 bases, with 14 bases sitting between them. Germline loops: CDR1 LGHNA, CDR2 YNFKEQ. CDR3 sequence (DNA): TGTGCCAGCAGCCGTGACCAGACTTCAAACACTGAAGCTTTCTTT. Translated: CASSRDQTSNTEAFF.

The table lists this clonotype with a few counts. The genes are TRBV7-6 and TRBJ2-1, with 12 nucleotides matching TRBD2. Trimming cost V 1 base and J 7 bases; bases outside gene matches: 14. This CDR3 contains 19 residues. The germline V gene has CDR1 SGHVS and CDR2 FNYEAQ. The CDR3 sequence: CASSLDFSSLAGGRNEQFF. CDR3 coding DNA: TGTGCCAGCAGCTTAGATTTCAGTTCCCTAGCGGGGGGGCGGAATGAGCAGTTCTTC.

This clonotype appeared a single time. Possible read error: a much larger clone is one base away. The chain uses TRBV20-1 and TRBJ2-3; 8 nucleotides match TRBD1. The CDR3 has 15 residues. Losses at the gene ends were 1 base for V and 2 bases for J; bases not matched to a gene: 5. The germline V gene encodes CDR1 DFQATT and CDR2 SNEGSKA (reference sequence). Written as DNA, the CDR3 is TGCAGTGCTAGAGGATGGACAGGGATCACAGATACGCAGTATTTT. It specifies CSARGWTGITDTQYF.

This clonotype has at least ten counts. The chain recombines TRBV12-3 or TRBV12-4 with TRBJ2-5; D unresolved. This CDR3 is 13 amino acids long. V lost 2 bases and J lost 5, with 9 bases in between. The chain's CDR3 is CASSLYLGETQYF. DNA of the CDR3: TGTGCCAGCAGTTTATACCTGGGGGAGACCCAGTACTTC.

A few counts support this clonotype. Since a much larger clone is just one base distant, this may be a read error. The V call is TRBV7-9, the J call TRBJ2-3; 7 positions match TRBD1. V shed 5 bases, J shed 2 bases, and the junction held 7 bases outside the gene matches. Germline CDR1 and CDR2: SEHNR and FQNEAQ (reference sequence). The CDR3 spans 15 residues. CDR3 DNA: TGTGCCAGCAGCCTGAGGGACAGTGTCACAGATACGCAGTATTTT. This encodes CASSLRDSVTDTQYF.

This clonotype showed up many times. CDR3 amino acids: CASSEVEQGYNSPLHF. The CDR3 DNA reads TGCGCCAGCAGCGAAGTGGAACAGGGGTATAATTCACCCCTCCACTTT. The chain joins TRBV4-3 to TRBJ1-6; TRBD1 matches 7 bases. The CDR3 sequence is 16 residues long. The germline V gene encodes CDR1 LGHNA and CDR2 YSLEER. With 5 bases clipped from V and 4 bases from J, the junction kept 8 bases outside the gene matches.

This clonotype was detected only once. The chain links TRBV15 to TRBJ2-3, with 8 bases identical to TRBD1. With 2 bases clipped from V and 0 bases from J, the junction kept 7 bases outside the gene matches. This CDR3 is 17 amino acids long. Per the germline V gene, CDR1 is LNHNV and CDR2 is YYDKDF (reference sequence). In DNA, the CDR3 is TGTGCCACCAGCAGACGACAGGGGCACGAGAGCACAGATACGCAGTATTTT. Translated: CATSRRQGHESTDTQYF.

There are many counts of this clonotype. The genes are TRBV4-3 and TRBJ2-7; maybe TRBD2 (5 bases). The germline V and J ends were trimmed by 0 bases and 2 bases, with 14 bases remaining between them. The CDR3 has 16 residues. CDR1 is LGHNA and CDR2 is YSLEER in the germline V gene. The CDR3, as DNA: TGCGCCAGCAGCCAAGATCTAGGGAGAGGACCCTACGAGCAGTACTTC. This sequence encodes CASSQDLGRGPYEQYF.

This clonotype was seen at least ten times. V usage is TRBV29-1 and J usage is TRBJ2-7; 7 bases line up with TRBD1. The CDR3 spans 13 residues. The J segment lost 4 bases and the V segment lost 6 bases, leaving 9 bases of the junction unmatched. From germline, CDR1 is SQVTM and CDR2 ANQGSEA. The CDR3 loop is CSVRQGSSYEQYF. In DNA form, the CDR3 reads TGCAGCGTCCGACAGGGTAGCTCTTACGAGCAGTACTTC.

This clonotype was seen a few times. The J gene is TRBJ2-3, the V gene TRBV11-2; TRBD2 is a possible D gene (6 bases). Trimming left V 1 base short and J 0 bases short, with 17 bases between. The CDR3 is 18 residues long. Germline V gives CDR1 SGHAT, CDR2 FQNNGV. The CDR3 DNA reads TGTGCCAGCAGCTTAGTTTATTTAGGACTATCTAGCACAGATACGCAGTATTTT. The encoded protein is CASSLVYLGLSSTDTQYF. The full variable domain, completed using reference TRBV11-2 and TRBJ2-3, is EAGVAQSPRYKIIEKRQSVAFWCNPISGHATLYWYQQILGQGPKLLIQFQNNGVVDDSQLPKDRFSAERLKGVDSTLKIQPAKLEDSAVYLCASSLVYLGLSSTDTQYFGPGTRLTVL.

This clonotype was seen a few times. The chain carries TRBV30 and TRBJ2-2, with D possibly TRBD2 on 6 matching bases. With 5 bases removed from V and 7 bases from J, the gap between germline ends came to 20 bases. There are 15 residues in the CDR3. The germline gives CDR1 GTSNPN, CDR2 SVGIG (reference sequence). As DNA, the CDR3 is TGTGCCTGGGCTGCACTGGGGGGAGAGAACGGGGAGCTGTTTTTT. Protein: CAWAALGGENGELFF.

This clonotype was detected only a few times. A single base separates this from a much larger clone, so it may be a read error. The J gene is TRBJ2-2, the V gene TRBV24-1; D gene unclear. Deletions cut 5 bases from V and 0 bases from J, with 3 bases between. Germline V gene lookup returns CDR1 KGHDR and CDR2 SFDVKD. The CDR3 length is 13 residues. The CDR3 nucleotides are TGTGCCACCAGTGTCACGAACACCGGGGAGCTGTTTTTT. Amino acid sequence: CATSVTNTGELFF.

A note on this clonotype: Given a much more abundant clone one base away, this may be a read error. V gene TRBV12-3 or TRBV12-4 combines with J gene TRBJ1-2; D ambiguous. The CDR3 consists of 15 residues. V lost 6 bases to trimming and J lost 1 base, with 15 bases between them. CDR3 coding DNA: TGTGCCAGCAGCCATGGTCGCAGGAATAACTATGGCTACACCTTC. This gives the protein CASSHGRRNNYGYTF.

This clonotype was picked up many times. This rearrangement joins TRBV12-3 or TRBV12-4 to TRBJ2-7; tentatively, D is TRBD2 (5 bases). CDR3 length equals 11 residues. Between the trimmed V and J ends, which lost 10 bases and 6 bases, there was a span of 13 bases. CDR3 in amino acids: CATQVAGEQYF. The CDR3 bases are TGTGCCACCCAGGTGGCGGGCGAGCAGTACTTC.

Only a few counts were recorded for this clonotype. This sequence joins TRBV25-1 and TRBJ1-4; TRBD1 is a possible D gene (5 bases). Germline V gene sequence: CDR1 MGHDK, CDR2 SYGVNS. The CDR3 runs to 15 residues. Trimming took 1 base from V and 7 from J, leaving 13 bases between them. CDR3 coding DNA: TGTGCCAGCAGTGAATTTGGAGGGGCGGGTGAAAAACTGTTTTTT. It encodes CASSEFGGAGEKLFF.

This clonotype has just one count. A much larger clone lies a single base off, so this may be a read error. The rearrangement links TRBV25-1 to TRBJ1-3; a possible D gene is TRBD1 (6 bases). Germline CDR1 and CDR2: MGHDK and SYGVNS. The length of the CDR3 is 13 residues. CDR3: CASSSEGGNTICF. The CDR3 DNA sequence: TGTGCCAGCAGTTCGGAGGGGGGTAACACCATATGTTTT.

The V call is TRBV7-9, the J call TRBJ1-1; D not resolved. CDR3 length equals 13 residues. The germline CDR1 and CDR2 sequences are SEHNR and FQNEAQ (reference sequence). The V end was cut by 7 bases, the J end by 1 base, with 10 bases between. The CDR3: CASTLPPNTEAFF. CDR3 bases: TGTGCCAGCACCCTACCCCCGAACACTGAAGCTTTCTTT.

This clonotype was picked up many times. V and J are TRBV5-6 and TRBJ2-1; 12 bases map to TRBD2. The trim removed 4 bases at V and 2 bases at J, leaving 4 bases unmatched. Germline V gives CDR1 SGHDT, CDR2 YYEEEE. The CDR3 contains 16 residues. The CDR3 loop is CASSDGLAGTYNEQFF. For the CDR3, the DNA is TGTGCCAGCAGCGATGGACTAGCGGGGACCTACAATGAGCAGTTCTTC.

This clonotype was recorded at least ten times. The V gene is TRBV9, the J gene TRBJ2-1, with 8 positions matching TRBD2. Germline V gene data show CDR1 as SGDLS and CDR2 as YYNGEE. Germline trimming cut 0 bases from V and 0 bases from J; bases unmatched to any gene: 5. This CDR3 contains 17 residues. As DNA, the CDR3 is TGTGCCAGCAGCGTAGTGGGGCGGGAGGACTCCTACAATGAGCAGTTCTTC. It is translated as CASSVVGREDSYNEQFF.